The 2 T cell receptor beta chains below all came from one sample that was sequenced in a study of blood T cell repertoires in COVID-19. Sequencing used immunoSEQ multiplex PCR; TCRdb keeps in-frame clones, though not all of them. This table has roughly 390,000 clones, roughly 85% appearing once. Specimen: peripheral blood. The source of these receptors is a woman aged 18-35 years with acute or convalescent COVID-19.

The chain joins TRBV7-9 to TRBJ1-2, with TRBD1 as a possible D gene (6 bases). The germline V gene has CDR1 SEHNR and CDR2 FQNEAQ (reference sequence). V lost 5 bases to trimming and J lost 8 bases, with 21 bases between them. This CDR3 spans 15 amino acids. As DNA, the CDR3 is TGTGCCAGCAGCCCCCGGACAGTAGTCTTCAGGGGCTACACCTTC. Translated, it gives CASSPRTVVFRGYTF.

The gene calls are TRBV24-1 and TRBJ2-7, with 8 bases lining up with TRBD1. V lost 4 bases to trimming and J lost 3 bases; unmatched junction nucleotides: 7. The CDR3 runs to 15 residues. Germline V gene sequence: CDR1 KGHDR, CDR2 SFDVKD. The CDR3 sequence: CATSDPRTGYYEQYF. The DNA for the CDR3 is TGTGCCACCAGTGACCCTAGGACAGGGTACTACGAGCAGTACTTC.